This is a list of T cell receptor beta chains from one sample in a study of cytomegalovirus exposure and HLA in healthy donors. TCRdb's table, derived via immunoSEQ multiplex PCR, lists solely in-frame clones and lacks some. The sample contains about 230,000 clones, 70% to 80% of which appear only once. The material sequenced was PBMCs. The receptors were sampled from a woman aged 55-70 years in good health and CMV-seropositive. Both conserved end residues are part of each CDR3. D genes are given only for firm matches. Size tells how often a clone was seen (once, few, many) or the class of an expanded clone, and some rows leave it out.

TRBV2	.	.	TRBJ1-2	CASSVNGHFYGYTF	TGTGCCAGCAGTGTGAATGGACATTTCTATGGCTACACCTTC
TRBV19	many	.	TRBJ2-2	CASSSPPLLSGPYTGELFF	TGTGCCAGTAGTTCCCCCCCGCTACTAAGCGGGCCCTACACCGGGGAGCTGTTTTTT
TRBV5-1	.	.	TRBJ2-3	CASSLEGRRTVDTQYF	TGCGCCAGCAGCTTGGAAGGTCGTCGGACAGTAGATACGCAGTATTTT
TRBV7-2	.	.	TRBJ1-1	CASSTQEGTEAFF	TGTGCCAGCAGCACCCAGGAGGGCACTGAAGCTTTCTTT
TRBV6-1	.	.	TRBJ1-5	CASSDRVRQPQHF	TGTGCCAGCAGTGACAGGGTTCGTCAGCCCCAGCATTTT
TRBV4-2	few	.	TRBJ2-3	CASSQSPEGADTQYF	TGTGCCAGCAGCCAATCCCCCGAGGGGGCAGATACGCAGTATTTT
TRBV12-5	.	TRBD2	TRBJ2-7	CASGLPLGREAPYEQYF	TGTGCTAGTGGTTTGCCTCTTGGGCGGGAGGCCCCCTACGAGCAGTACTTC
TRBV6-1	few	.	TRBJ1-2	CAGSGEPNYGYTF	TGTGCCGGCTCAGGGGAACCCAACTATGGCTACACCTTC
TRBV5-1	.	.	TRBJ1-2	CASSLGLVYGYTF	TGCGCCAGCAGCTTGGGGTTAGTTTATGGCTACACCTTC
TRBV28	.	TRBD1	TRBJ1-2	CASHPPPGQGAFGYTF	TGTGCCAGCCATCCCCCGCCGGGACAGGGGGCGTTTGGCTACACCTTC
TRBV6-1	.	.	TRBJ1-2	CASSGGYTF	TGTGCCAGCTCGGGGGGCTACACCTTC
TRBV7-9	once	.	TRBJ1-1	CASSRGVRAEAFF	TGTGCCAGCAGCCGCGGGGTCCGGGCTGAAGCTTTCTTT
TRBV5-1	once	.	TRBJ1-4	CASSLTAGVNEKLFF	TGCGCCAGCAGCTTGACGGCAGGGGTTAATGAAAAACTGTTTTTT
TRBV14	.	.	TRBJ2-6	CASSQQGFPGANVLTF	TGTGCCAGCAGCCAACAGGGATTCCCTGGGGCCAACGTCCTGACTTTC
TRBV5-4	.	.	TRBJ2-3	CASSLSQGGTDTQYF	TGTGCCAGCAGCTTGAGTCAGGGCGGCACAGATACGCAGTATTTT
TRBV11-2	.	.	TRBJ2-1	CASSPNYNEQFF	TGTGCCAGCAGCCCTAATTACAATGAGCAGTTCTTC
TRBV9	few	.	TRBJ2-5	CASSVLVGGETQYF	TGTGCCAGCAGCGTCCTCGTGGGAGGAGAGACCCAGTACTTC
TRBV4-2	few	TRBD2	TRBJ2-1	CASSLLAGGPGEQFF	TGTGCCAGCAGCCTACTAGCGGGGGGGCCGGGGGAGCAGTTCTTC
TRBV2	.	.	TRBJ2-1	CASRETEYNEQFF	TGTGCCAGCAGGGAGACAGAGTACAATGAGCAGTTCTTC
TRBV18	few	TRBD1	TRBJ1-1	CASKTGQGAMPSDTEAFF	TGTGCCAGCAAAACGGGACAGGGGGCGATGCCAAGCGACACTGAAGCTTTCTTT
TRBV7-2	.	.	TRBJ1-2	CASSPPYLGYGYTF	TGTGCCAGCAGCCCACCGTACCTCGGGTATGGCTACACCTTC
TRBV5-1	.	TRBD1	TRBJ1-2	CASSLGQPNYGYTF	TGCGCCAGCAGCCTGGGACAGCCTAACTATGGCTACACCTTC
TRBV19	.	.	TRBJ1-2	CASSMRQVYGYTF	TGTGCCAGTAGTATGAGACAGGTATATGGCTACACCTTC
TRBV19	.	TRBD2	TRBJ2-7	CASSIAVAGGYEQYF	TGTGCCAGTAGTATAGCGGTAGCGGGAGGCTACGAGCAGTACTTC
TRBV15	.	TRBD1	TRBJ1-5	CATSMKEGAHQPQHF	TGTGCCACCAGCATGAAAGAGGGGGCTCATCAGCCCCAGCATTTT
TRBV10-1	.	TRBD1	TRBJ2-5	CASRAGTGEETQYF	TGCGCCAGCAGGGCCGGGACAGGGGAAGAGACCCAGTACTTC
TRBV2	.	TRBD1	TRBJ1-2	CASTDAGQGNYGYTF	TGTGCCAGTACTGACGCGGGACAGGGGAACTATGGCTACACCTTC
TRBV11-2	few	TRBD2	TRBJ2-7	CASSLVPSGFYF	TGTGCCAGCAGCTTAGTTCCTAGCGGGTTCTACTTC
TRBV9	.	.	TRBJ1-4	CASSVDLATNEKLFF	TGTGCCAGCAGCGTAGATCTCGCAACTAATGAAAAACTGTTTTTT
TRBV6-1	few	.	TRBJ1-2	CASSRAQGGNGYTF	TGTGCCAGCAGTCGTGCACAGGGAGGGAATGGCTACACCTTC
TRBV18	few	.	TRBJ1-4	CASSDGTRAEKLFF	TGTGCCAGCTCAGATGGGACTCGCGCTGAAAAACTGTTTTTT
TRBV6-1	few	TRBD2	TRBJ2-7	CASNPLVAGAHEQYF	TGTGCCAGCAACCCCCTAGTAGCGGGAGCCCACGAGCAGTACTTC
TRBV5-1	.	.	TRBJ1-1	CASSYTGRDTEAFF	TGCGCCAGCAGCTATACAGGGAGGGACACTGAAGCTTTCTTT
TRBV5-1	.	.	TRBJ2-7	CASSMEGANYEQYF	TGCGCCAGCAGCATGGAGGGGGCGAACTACGAGCAGTACTTC
TRBV6-1	.	.	TRBJ1-5	CASSEYTAYSNQPQHF	TGTGCCAGCAGTGAATATACAGCCTATAGCAATCAGCCCCAGCATTTT
TRBV27	.	TRBD1	TRBJ2-2	CASSFHGTANTGELFF	TGTGCCAGCAGTTTCCACGGGACAGCGAACACCGGGGAGCTGTTTTTT
TRBV7-2	.	TRBD2	TRBJ2-5	CASSLPGGRETQYF	TGTGCCAGCAGCTTACCGGGAGGGCGGGAGACCCAGTACTTC
TRBV25-1	.	.	TRBJ2-7	CASSEHGQIYEQYF	TGTGCCAGCAGTGAACACGGACAGATCTACGAGCAGTACTTC
TRBV5-6	.	.	TRBJ1-2	CASSLMRGMGGYTF	TGTGCCAGCAGCTTGATGCGGGGGATGGGTGGCTACACCTTC
TRBV5-4	.	TRBD2	TRBJ2-7	CASSFGGGGFYEQYF	TGTGCCAGCAGCTTTGGCGGGGGGGGGTTCTACGAGCAGTACTTC
TRBV13	few	TRBD1	TRBJ2-7	CASSSNRGEQYF	TGTGCCAGCAGCTCCAACAGGGGCGAGCAGTACTTC
TRBV23-1	.	TRBD1	TRBJ2-7	CASTRGGTSSYEQYF	TGCGCCAGCACCCGAGGGGGCACGAGCTCCTACGAGCAGTACTTC
TRBV5-4	once	.	TRBJ2-7	CASSLVSGPSYEQYF	TGTGCCAGCAGCTTGGTATCAGGGCCATCCTACGAGCAGTACTTC
TRBV15	.	TRBD1	TRBJ2-7	CATSRGSGQGSYEQYF	TGTGCCACCAGCAGAGGATCGGGACAGGGCTCCTACGAGCAGTACTTC
TRBV7-9	few	.	TRBJ2-5	CASSLVKETQYF	TGTGCCAGCAGCTTAGTAAAAGAGACCCAGTACTTC
TRBV27	.	.	TRBJ1-5	CASAAGNSNQPQHF	TGTGCCAGCGCCGCGGGTAATAGCAATCAGCCCCAGCATTTT
TRBV25-1	once	TRBD1	TRBJ1-4	CASSRDSIEKLFF	TGTGCCAGCTCCCGGGACAGTATTGAAAAACTGTTTTTT
TRBV6-1	.	TRBD1	TRBJ2-7	CASSKDRGGYEQYF	TGTGCCAGCAGTAAGGACAGGGGGGGCTACGAGCAGTACTTC
TRBV7-2	.	.	TRBJ1-1	CASSLVGGGNTEAFF	TGTGCCAGCAGCTTAGTGGGGGGAGGGAACACTGAAGCTTTCTTT
TRBV19	.	TRBD1	TRBJ1-2	CASIKTGQGVNYGYTF	TGTGCCAGTATAAAAACTGGGCAGGGGGTTAACTATGGCTACACCTTC
TRBV7-7	.	TRBD2	TRBJ2-5	CASSLLASGEETQYF	TGTGCCAGCAGCTTATTGGCTAGCGGGGAAGAGACCCAGTACTTC
TRBV4-3	few	.	TRBJ2-7	CASSQMGGQGRDEQYF	TGCGCCAGCAGCCAGATGGGGGGGCAGGGGCGCGACGAGCAGTACTTC
TRBV7-2	.	TRBD1	TRBJ2-5	CASSSSDRSWLGETQYF	TGTGCCAGCAGCTCGTCGGACAGGTCGTGGTTGGGTGAGACCCAGTACTTC
TRBV5-5	few	.	TRBJ2-1	CASSSRSGRLSYNEQFF	TGTGCCAGCAGCTCGCGGAGCGGAAGACTCTCCTACAATGAGCAGTTCTTC